A selection of T cell receptor beta chains follows, all from one sample in a study of PD-L1 blockade in urothelial cancer. TCRdb's copy holds only in-frame clones and misses some; the assay was immunoSEQ multiplex PCR. The sample consists of under 120,000 clones, over 75% of them appearing once. Source: PBMCs, taken around atezolizumab (anti-PD-L1) treatment. The source is a man aged 50 or older with urothelial cancer. Both conserved end residues are part of each CDR3. D genes are given only for firm matches. Some rows have no size entry. The others give once, few or many, or a class for an expanded clone.

clone size	V gene	J gene	D gene	CDR3 protein	CDR3 DNA
.	TRBV9	TRBJ2-1	.	CASSLGTLYNEQFF	TGTGCCAGCAGCCTTGGGACACTCTACAATGAGCAGTTCTTC
.	TRBV27	TRBJ2-7	TRBD2	CASSLAGVPYEQYF	TGTGCCAGCAGTTTAGCGGGGGTTCCCTACGAGCAGTACTTC
.	TRBV30	TRBJ2-7	.	CAWSVAGNKQYF	TGTGCCTGGAGTGTGGCAGGGAACAAGCAGTACTTC
.	TRBV7-6	TRBJ2-7	TRBD2	CASSLTSGSVYEQYF	TGTGCCAGCAGCCTGACTAGCGGGAGTGTCTACGAGCAGTACTTC
.	TRBV19	TRBJ2-7	.	CASSIVGGSHEQYF	TGTGCCAGTAGTATCGTAGGGGGTAGCCACGAGCAGTACTTC
.	TRBV5-8	TRBJ2-2	TRBD2	CASSLRGLKNTGELFF	TGTGCCAGCAGCTTGAGGGGACTAAAAAACACCGGGGAGCTGTTTTTT
.	TRBV18	TRBJ2-5	TRBD2	CASSPPSSGRKETQYF	TGTGCCAGCTCACCACCGAGTAGCGGGAGGAAAGAGACCCAGTACTTC
.	TRBV9	TRBJ2-1	.	CASSAFSGNNPLAGEQFF	TGTGCCAGCAGCGCTTTCAGCGGTAATAACCCCCTGGCAGGTGAGCAGTTCTTC
.	TRBV5-1	TRBJ2-3	TRBD2	CASSLAAAGGPDTQYF	TGCGCCAGCAGCTTGGCTGCAGCGGGAGGGCCGGATACGCAGTATTTT
.	TRBV10-1	TRBJ2-1	TRBD2	CASSDRAGGTFNEQFF	TGCGCCAGCAGCGACCGTGCGGGGGGAACCTTCAATGAGCAGTTCTTC
.	TRBV4-1	TRBJ2-3	TRBD1	CASSQDPRGGKGTQYF	TGCGCCAGCAGCCAAGATCCCAGAGGGGGCAAGGGTACGCAGTATTTT
.	TRBV6-1	TRBJ1-1	TRBD1	CASNRDRASEAFF	TGTGCCAGCAATCGAGACAGGGCGTCTGAAGCTTTCTTT
.	TRBV11-2	TRBJ1-2	TRBD1	CASSKPGQGVGYTF	TGTGCCAGCAGCAAGCCGGGACAGGGGGTGGGCTACACCTTC
.	TRBV6-5	TRBJ2-1	.	CASSYGATPPYNEQFF	TGTGCCAGCAGTTACGGGGCTACCCCGCCCTACAATGAGCAGTTCTTC
.	TRBV5-6	TRBJ1-5	.	CASSQTTTGQRRNQPQHF	TGTGCCAGCAGCCAAACCACCACAGGGCAGCGACGCAATCAGCCCCAGCATTTT
.	TRBV7-9	TRBJ2-7	TRBD1	CASSQDRVYEQYF	TGTGCCAGCAGTCAAGACAGGGTCTACGAGCAGTACTTC
.	TRBV27	TRBJ1-5	.	CASRTNVGSQPQHF	TGTGCCAGCAGAACCAACGTAGGGAGTCAGCCCCAGCATTTT
.	TRBV18	TRBJ1-1	TRBD1	CASSRGQKAEAFF	TGTGCCAGCTCACGGGGACAGAAAGCTGAAGCTTTCTTT
.	TRBV10-3	TRBJ1-2	TRBD1	CATTGQGRDYGYTF	TGTGCCACAACGGGACAGGGTAGGGACTATGGCTACACCTTC
.	TRBV28	TRBJ2-7	TRBD1	CASTLGETGGFRGYEQYF	TGTGCCAGCACTTTAGGGGAGACAGGGGGCTTTCGGGGGTACGAGCAGTACTTC
.	TRBV11-2	TRBJ2-7	.	CASSFPEGGYEQYF	TGTGCCAGCAGCTTTCCCGAGGGAGGATACGAGCAGTACTTC
once	TRBV28	TRBJ1-6	TRBD1	CASSAGQGLYNSPLHF	TGTGCCAGCAGCGCTGGACAGGGGCTCTATAATTCACCCCTCCACTTT
few	TRBV6-1	TRBJ1-5	TRBD1	CASSEFWDRGLNQPQHF	TGTGCCAGCAGTGAATTTTGGGACAGGGGGCTAAATCAGCCCCAGCATTTT
.	TRBV25-1	TRBJ2-5	TRBD2	CASSDGGAGGETQYF	TGTGCCAGCAGTGACGGGGGGGCAGGTGGGGAGACCCAGTACTTC
.	TRBV4-2	TRBJ2-5	.	CASSQGGGGGEETQYF	TGTGCCAGCAGCCAAGGTGGCGGAGGAGGTGAGGAGACCCAGTACTTC
.	TRBV7-8	TRBJ2-3	TRBD2	CASSLDRGGRTDTQYF	TGTGCCAGCAGCTTAGACCGGGGCGGGAGGACAGATACGCAGTATTTT
.	TRBV9	TRBJ2-1	.	CASSVGPTAGHEQFF	TGTGCCAGCAGCGTAGGACCAACCGCAGGTCATGAGCAGTTCTTC
.	TRBV9	TRBJ1-1	TRBD1	CASSVESGGTEAFF	TGTGCCAGCAGCGTAGAGTCAGGGGGCACTGAAGCTTTCTTT
.	TRBV2	TRBJ2-1	TRBD1	CASSRGTGYCFF	TGTGCCAGCAGTCGAGGGACAGGGTATTGTTTCTTC
once	TRBV28	TRBJ2-3	TRBD2	CASSGYSGMGTDTQYF	TGTGCCAGCAGCGGGTATAGCGGGATGGGCACAGATACGCAGTATTTT
.	TRBV7-3	TRBJ2-2	TRBD2	CASSFSAGVASGELFF	TGTGCCAGCAGCTTTTCAGCGGGAGTAGCTTCCGGGGAGCTGTTTTTT
.	TRBV6-6	TRBJ2-1	TRBD2	CASREAGGPGEQFF	TGTGCCAGCCGGGAAGCGGGAGGGCCCGGCGAGCAGTTCTTC
.	TRBV30	TRBJ1-6	.	CAWSDRQGRNSPLHF	TGTGCCTGGAGCGATAGGCAGGGAAGGAATTCACCCCTCCACTTT
.	TRBV29-1	TRBJ1-1	.	CSVERAPDTEAFF	TGCAGCGTTGAGAGGGCCCCGGACACTGAAGCTTTCTTT
many	TRBV5-6	TRBJ1-2	TRBD1	CASSLTGEAGYTF	TGTGCCAGCAGCTTGACAGGGGAGGCTGGCTACACCTTC
.	TRBV28	TRBJ1-2	.	CASSAGTWGYTF	TGTGCCAGCAGTGCTGGGACATGGGGCTACACCTTC
.	TRBV5-4	TRBJ2-5	TRBD2	CASSWTSGAETQYF	TGTGCCAGCAGCTGGACTAGCGGGGCGGAGACCCAGTACTTC
.	TRBV25-1	TRBJ2-5	TRBD1	CASSEPTTGQETQYF	TGTGCCAGCAGTGAACCCACGACAGGGCAAGAGACCCAGTACTTC
few	TRBV28	TRBJ1-5	.	CASGGDSNQPQHF	TGTGCCAGCGGGGGGGATAGCAATCAGCCCCAGCATTTT
.	TRBV19	TRBJ2-3	.	CASSNWGVTDTQYF	TGTGCCAGTAGTAATTGGGGGGTCACAGATACGCAGTATTTT
.	TRBV7-7	TRBJ2-1	.	CASSPRSKLSSYNEQFF	TGTGCTAGCAGCCCCAGGTCGAAGCTCAGCTCCTACAATGAGCAGTTCTTC